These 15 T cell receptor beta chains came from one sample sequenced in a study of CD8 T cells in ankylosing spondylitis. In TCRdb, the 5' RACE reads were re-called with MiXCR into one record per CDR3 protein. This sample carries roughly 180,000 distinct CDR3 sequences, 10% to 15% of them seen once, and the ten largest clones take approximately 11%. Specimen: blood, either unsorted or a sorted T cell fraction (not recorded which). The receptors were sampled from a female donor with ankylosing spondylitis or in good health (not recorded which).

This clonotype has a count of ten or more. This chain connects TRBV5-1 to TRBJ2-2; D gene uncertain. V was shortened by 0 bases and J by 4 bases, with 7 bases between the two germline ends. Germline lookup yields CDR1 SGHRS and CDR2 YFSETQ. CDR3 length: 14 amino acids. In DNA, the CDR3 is TGCGCCAGCAGCTTGGGACGGATCACCGGGGAGCTGTTTTTT. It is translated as CASSLGRITGELFF.

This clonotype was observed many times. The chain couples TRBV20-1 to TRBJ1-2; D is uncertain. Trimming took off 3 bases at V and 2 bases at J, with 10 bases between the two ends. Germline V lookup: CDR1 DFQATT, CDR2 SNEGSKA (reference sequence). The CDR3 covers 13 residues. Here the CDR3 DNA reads TGCAGTGCTAGGATCCTGGGCAACTATGGCTACACCTTC. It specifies CSARILGNYGYTF.

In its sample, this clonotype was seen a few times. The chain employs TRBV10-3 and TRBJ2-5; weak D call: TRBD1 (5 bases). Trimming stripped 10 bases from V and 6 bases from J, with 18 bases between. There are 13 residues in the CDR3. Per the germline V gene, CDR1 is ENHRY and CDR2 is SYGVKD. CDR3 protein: CATKGAASQTQYF. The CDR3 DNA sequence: TGTGCCACCAAAGGGGCGGCGTCCCAGACCCAGTACTTC.

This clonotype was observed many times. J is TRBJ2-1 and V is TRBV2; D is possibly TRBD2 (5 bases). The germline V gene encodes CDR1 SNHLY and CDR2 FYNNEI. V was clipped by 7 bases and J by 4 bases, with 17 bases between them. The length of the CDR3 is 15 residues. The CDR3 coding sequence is TGTGCCAGCAACGGGGTTGGGATGGATTACAATGAGCAGTTCTTC. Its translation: CASNGVGMDYNEQFF.

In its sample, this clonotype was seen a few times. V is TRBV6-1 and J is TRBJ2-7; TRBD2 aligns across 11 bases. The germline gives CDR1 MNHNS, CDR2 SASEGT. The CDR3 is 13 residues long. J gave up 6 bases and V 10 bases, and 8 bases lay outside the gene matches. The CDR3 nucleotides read TGTGCCATCCATCTAGCGGGAGGTGGCGAGCAGTACTTC. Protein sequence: CAIHLAGGGEQYF.

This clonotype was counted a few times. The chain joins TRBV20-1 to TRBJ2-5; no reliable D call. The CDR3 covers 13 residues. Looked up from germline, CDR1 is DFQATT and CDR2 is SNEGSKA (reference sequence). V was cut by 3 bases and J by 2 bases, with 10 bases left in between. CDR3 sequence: CSARGSLQETQYF. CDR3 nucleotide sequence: TGCAGTGCTAGGGGTAGCCTACAAGAGACCCAGTACTTC.

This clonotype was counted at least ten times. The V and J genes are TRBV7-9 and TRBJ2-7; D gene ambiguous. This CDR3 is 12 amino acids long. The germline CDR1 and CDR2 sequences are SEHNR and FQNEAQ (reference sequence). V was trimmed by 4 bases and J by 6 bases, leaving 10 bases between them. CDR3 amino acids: CASSSLAREQYF. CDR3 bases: TGTGCCAGCAGCTCACTCGCGCGCGAGCAGTACTTC.

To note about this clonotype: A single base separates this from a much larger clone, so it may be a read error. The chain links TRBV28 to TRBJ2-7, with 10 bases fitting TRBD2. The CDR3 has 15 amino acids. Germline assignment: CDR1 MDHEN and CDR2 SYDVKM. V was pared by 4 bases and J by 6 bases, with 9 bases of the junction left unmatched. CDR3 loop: CASSSPGLAECEQYF. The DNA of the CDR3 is TGTGCCAGCAGTTCACCAGGACTAGCGGAGTGCGAGCAGTACTTC.

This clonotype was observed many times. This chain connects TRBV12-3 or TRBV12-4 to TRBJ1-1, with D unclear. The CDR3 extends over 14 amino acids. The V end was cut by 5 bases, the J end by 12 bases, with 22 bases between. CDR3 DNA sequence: TGTGCCAGCAGTGTCTTCGATGGCGTGGAACGGACTTTCTTT. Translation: CASSVFDGVERTFF.

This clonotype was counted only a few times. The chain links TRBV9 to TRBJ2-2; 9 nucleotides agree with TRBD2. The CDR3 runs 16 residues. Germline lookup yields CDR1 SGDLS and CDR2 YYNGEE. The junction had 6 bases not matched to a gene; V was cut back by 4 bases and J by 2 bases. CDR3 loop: CASSRGGLANTGELFF. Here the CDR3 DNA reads TGTGCCAGCAGCCGTGGGGGACTAGCCAACACCGGGGAGCTGTTTTTT.

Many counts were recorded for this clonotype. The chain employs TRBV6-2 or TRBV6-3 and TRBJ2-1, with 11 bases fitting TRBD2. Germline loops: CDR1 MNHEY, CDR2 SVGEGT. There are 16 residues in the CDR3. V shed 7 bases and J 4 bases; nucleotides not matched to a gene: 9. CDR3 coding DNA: TGTGCCAGCATCCAAACCGGGACTAGCGGATACAATGAGCAGTTCTTC. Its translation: CASIQTGTSGYNEQFF.

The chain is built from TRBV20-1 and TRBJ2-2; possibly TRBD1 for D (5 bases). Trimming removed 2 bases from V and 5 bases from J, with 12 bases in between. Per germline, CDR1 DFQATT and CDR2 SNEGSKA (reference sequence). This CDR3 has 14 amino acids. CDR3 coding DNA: TGCAGTGCTAGACGAACAGGTCGGACCGGGGAGCTGTTTTTT. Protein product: CSARRTGRTGELFF.

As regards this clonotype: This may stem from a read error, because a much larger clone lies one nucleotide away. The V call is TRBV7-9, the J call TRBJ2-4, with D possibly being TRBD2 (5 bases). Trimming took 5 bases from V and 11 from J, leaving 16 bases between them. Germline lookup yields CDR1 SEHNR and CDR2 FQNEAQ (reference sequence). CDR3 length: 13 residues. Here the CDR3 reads CASSPEISDFQYF. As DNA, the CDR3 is TGTGCCAGCAGCCCAGAGATATCGGACTTTCAGTACTTC.

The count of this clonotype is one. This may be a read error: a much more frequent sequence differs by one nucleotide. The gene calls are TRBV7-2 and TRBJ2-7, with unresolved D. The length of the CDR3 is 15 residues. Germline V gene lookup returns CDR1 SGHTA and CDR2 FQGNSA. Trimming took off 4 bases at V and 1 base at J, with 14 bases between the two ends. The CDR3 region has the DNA TGTGCCAGCAGCTCCTCCGAGACGGTATCCTACGAGCAGTACTTC. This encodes CASSSSETVSYEQYF. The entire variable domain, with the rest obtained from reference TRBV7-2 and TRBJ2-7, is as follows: GAGVSQSPSNKVTEKGKDVELRCDPISGHTALYWYRQSLGQGLEFLIYFQGNSAPDKSGLPSDRFSAERTGGSVSTLTIQRTQQEDSAVYLCASSSSETVSYEQYFGPGTRLTVT.

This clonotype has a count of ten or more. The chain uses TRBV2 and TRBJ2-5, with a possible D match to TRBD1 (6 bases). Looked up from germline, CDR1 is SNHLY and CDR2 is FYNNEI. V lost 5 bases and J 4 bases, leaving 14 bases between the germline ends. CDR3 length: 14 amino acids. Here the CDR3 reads CASSSVRGRETQYF. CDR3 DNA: TGTGCCAGCAGTTCCGTCAGGGGTCGAGAGACCCAGTACTTC.